This TCR beta chain was sequenced in a study of blood T cells in healthy people across ages. Trimming pared 5 bases from V and 2 bases from J, leaving 19 bases between. The CDR3 runs 15 residues. Germline CDR1 DFQATT, CDR2 SNEGSKA (reference sequence). This clonotype was observed a few times. Through a sample-barcoded 5' primer and a J-beta primer mix, a second PCR was run for 7 to 11 cycles. Each CDR3 protein gets one entry after TCRdb re-called the 5' RACE reads with MiXCR. The table includes 1.5 million to 2 million distinct CDR3 sequences, about 39% detected once. The chain joins TRBV20-1 to TRBJ2-7; D may correspond to TRBD1 or TRBD2 (5 bases each). This TCR derives from a human donor in good health. The sequenced sample was blood. The CDR3 is CSAPTRQTNTYEQYF. CDR3 coding DNA: TGCAGTGCTCCGACCCGACAGACTAATACCTACGAGCAGTACTTC.